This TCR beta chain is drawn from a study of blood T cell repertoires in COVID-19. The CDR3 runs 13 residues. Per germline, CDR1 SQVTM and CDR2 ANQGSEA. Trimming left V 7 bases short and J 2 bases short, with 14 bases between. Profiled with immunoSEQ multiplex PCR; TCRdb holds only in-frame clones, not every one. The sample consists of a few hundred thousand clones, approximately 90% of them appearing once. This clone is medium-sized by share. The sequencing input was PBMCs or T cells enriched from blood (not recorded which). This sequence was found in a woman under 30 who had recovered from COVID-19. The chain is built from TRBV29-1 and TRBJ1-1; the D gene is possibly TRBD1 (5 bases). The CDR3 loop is CSEYRSRNTEAFF. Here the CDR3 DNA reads TGCAGCGAGTACAGGAGTCGAAACACTGAAGCTTTCTTT.